These T cell receptor beta chains were read from a single sample in a study of blood T cell repertoires in COVID-19. Generated by immunoSEQ multiplex PCR, the TCRdb table keeps only in-frame clones and is missing some. The profile covers about 180,000 clones, with approximately 85% appearing a single time and roughly 9.7% taken by the ten largest. Sequences were obtained from peripheral blood. These receptors were collected from a human donor with active or convalescent COVID-19. The donor label of this sample is uncertain. Both conserved end residues are part of each CDR3. The D gene is left open where the match is weak. Size tells how often a clone was seen (once, few, many) or the class of an expanded clone, and some rows leave it out.

j_call d_call clone_size v_call cdr3_aa cdr3_nt
TRBJ2-7 TRBD2 few TRBV2 CASSGTSGSAHEQYF TGTGCCAGCAGTGGTACTAGCGGGAGTGCCCACGAGCAGTACTTC
TRBJ2-2 TRBD2 . TRBV29-1 CSVEGPRAGTSGDLTGELFF TGCAGCGTTGAAGGTCCCAGGGCCGGGACTAGCGGAGATTTAACCGGGGAGCTGTTTTTT
TRBJ1-1 . . TRBV15 CATSRDRGWGAFF TGTGCCACCAGCAGAGATAGGGGGTGGGGAGCTTTCTTT
TRBJ2-1 TRBD1 . TRBV30 CAWSVPAGTGGGNEQFF TGTGCCTGGAGTGTCCCGGCCGGGACAGGGGGCGGCAATGAGCAGTTCTTC
TRBJ2-7 TRBD1 . TRBV4-1 CASSQANRAGGNEQYF TGCGCCAGCAGCCAAGCTAATCGGGCAGGGGGCAACGAGCAGTACTTC
TRBJ2-7 . . TRBV27 CASSSLYEQYF TGTGCCAGCAGTTCATTGTACGAGCAGTACTTC
TRBJ1-6 . . TRBV2 CASSTDRYYSPLHF TGTGCCAGCAGTACTGACAGGTACTATTCACCCCTCCACTTT
TRBJ1-2 . . TRBV11-2 CASSLVSGVYGYTF TGTGCCAGCAGCTTAGTTTCAGGGGTTTATGGCTACACCTTC
TRBJ1-4 . . TRBV5-1 CASCRERGEKLFF TGCGCCAGCTGTCGGGAGCGAGGGGAAAAACTGTTTTTT
TRBJ2-1 TRBD2 . TRBV24-1 CATSDSSGASSYNEQFF TGTGCCACCAGTGACTCGAGCGGGGCCAGCTCCTACAATGAGCAGTTCTTC
TRBJ2-6 . . TRBV2 CASSPQGSGANVLTF TGTGCCAGCAGTCCACAGGGTTCCGGGGCCAACGTCCTGACTTTC
TRBJ1-2 TRBD1 . TRBV6-1 CASSEGDRVGYGYTF TGTGCCAGCAGTGAAGGCGACAGGGTGGGTTATGGCTACACCTTC
TRBJ1-6 . . TRBV6-5 CASSYLGQGYNSPLHF TGTGCCAGCAGTTACTTGGGTCAGGGGTATAATTCACCCCTCCACTTT
TRBJ1-2 TRBD1 . TRBV5-6 CASSLGGQGDYGYTF TGTGCCAGCAGCTTGGGAGGACAGGGGGACTATGGCTACACCTTC
TRBJ1-1 . . TRBV6-5 CASCLSGNTEAFF TGTGCCAGTTGCCTTAGCGGGAACACTGAAGCTTTCTTT
TRBJ2-2 TRBD2 once TRBV11-3 CASRVSGSAGELFF TGTGCCAGTAGAGTTAGCGGGAGTGCCGGGGAGCTGTTTTTT
TRBJ2-7 . . TRBV15 CATSRETVSEQYF TGTGCCACCAGCAGAGAAACAGTAAGCGAGCAGTACTTC
TRBJ1-6 . . TRBV10-1 CASSVSVKNSPLHF TGCGCCAGCAGTGTCTCAGTGAAGAATTCACCCCTCCACTTT
TRBJ2-6 . . TRBV9 CASTGGANVLTF TGTGCCAGCACAGGTGGGGCCAACGTCCTGACTTTC
TRBJ2-1 . . TRBV5-1 CASRTGTSSYNEQFF TGCGCCAGCAGGACAGGAACGAGCTCCTACAATGAGCAGTTCTTC
TRBJ1-2 TRBD1 . TRBV2 CASTWTGGNGYTF TGTGCCAGCACTTGGACAGGGGGTAATGGCTACACCTTC
TRBJ1-3 TRBD1 . TRBV19 CATRDSSGNTIYF TGTGCCACCCGGGACAGCTCTGGAAACACCATATATTTT
TRBJ2-1 TRBD2 . TRBV7-3 CASSLEPSGRTPNEQFF TGTGCCAGCAGCTTGGAACCCAGCGGGAGGACCCCAAATGAGCAGTTCTTC
TRBJ2-3 TRBD2 . TRBV5-6 CASSLARGWQYF TGTGCCAGCAGCTTGGCGCGGGGGTGGCAGTATTTT
TRBJ1-3 . once TRBV5-5 CASSLGPGKNTIYF TGTGCCAGCAGCTTAGGTCCAGGAAAAAACACCATATATTTT
TRBJ1-2 TRBD1 . TRBV5-1 CASSLEPQGAGYGYTF TGCGCCAGCAGCTTGGAACCCCAGGGGGCCGGCTATGGCTACACCTTC
TRBJ1-2 . . TRBV11-2 CASSLSGADYGYTF TGTGCCAGCAGCTTATCAGGGGCAGACTATGGCTACACCTTC
TRBJ1-2 . . TRBV6-5 CASSDAGENYGYTF TGTGCCAGCAGCGATGCGGGGGAAAATTATGGCTACACCTTC
TRBJ2-2 TRBD2 . TRBV19 CATYSGTSGSAGELFF TGTGCCACCTATTCCGGGACTAGCGGGAGTGCCGGGGAGCTGTTTTTT
TRBJ1-2 . . TRBV5-5 CASSSGYGYTF TGTGCCAGCAGTTCAGGGTATGGCTACACCTTC
TRBJ2-3 . . TRBV3-1/TRBV3-2 CASSRSAGRATDTQYF TGTGCCAGCAGTCGGAGCGCGGGGCGGGCCACAGATACGCAGTATTTT
TRBJ2-3 . . TRBV7-9 CASIPGNWGDTQYF TGTGCCAGCATTCCCGGGAACTGGGGAGATACGCAGTATTTT
TRBJ2-7 TRBD1 . TRBV6-1 CASSEAGQIYYEQYF TGTGCCAGCAGTGAAGCGGGACAGATATACTACGAGCAGTACTTC
TRBJ2-7 TRBD1 . TRBV2 CASARQGIGSYEQYF TGTGCCAGCGCCCGACAGGGGATAGGCTCCTACGAGCAGTACTTC
TRBJ1-4 TRBD1 . TRBV6-5 CASSYSEQGNEKLFF TGTGCCAGCAGTTACTCAGAACAGGGGAATGAAAAACTGTTTTTT
TRBJ1-6 TRBD1 few TRBV5-5 CASRSTGDFSPLHF TGTGCCAGCAGATCGACAGGGGATTTTTCACCCCTCCACTTT
TRBJ2-3 TRBD1 . TRBV25-1 CASSSGGYSTDTQYF TGTGCCAGCAGCTCAGGGGGTTATAGCACAGATACGCAGTATTTT
TRBJ2-3 TRBD1 . TRBV7-6 CASSPGGSRTADTQYF TGTGCCAGCAGCCCAGGGGGCTCAAGAACCGCAGATACGCAGTATTTT
TRBJ2-3 TRBD1 . TRBV5-1 CASSRQGVIDTQYF TGCGCCAGCTCCCGACAGGGGGTCATAGATACGCAGTATTTT
TRBJ1-3 TRBD1 . TRBV7-9 CASSPVDRDGNTIYF TGTGCCAGCAGCCCAGTAGACAGGGATGGAAACACCATATATTTT
TRBJ1-6 . . TRBV6-5 CASSYSGRVDVSPLHF TGTGCCAGCAGTTACTCGGGCAGGGTGGACGTTTCACCCCTCCACTTT
TRBJ2-7 . . TRBV6-5 CASTDPGAYEQYF TGTGCCAGCACCGACCCTGGAGCCTACGAGCAGTACTTC
TRBJ1-1 . . TRBV5-1 CASSYGERLTEAFF TGCGCCAGCAGCTACGGGGAAAGGCTCACTGAAGCTTTCTTT
TRBJ2-3 TRBD1 . TRBV6-5 CASSRDRATDTQYF TGTGCCAGCAGCCGGGACAGGGCCACAGATACGCAGTATTTT
TRBJ2-1 TRBD2 few TRBV29-1 CSVEGASGRNNEQFF TGCAGCGTTGAAGGAGCTAGCGGGAGGAATAATGAGCAGTTCTTC
TRBJ1-3 TRBD1 . TRBV10-3 CAISESVAGGVIKSGNTIYF TGTGCCATCAGTGAGTCGGTTGCAGGGGGCGTAATTAAGTCTGGAAACACCATATATTTT